This T cell receptor (beta chain) originates from a study of blood T cell dynamics during melanoma immunotherapy. Described time point: week 3, after first cycle of checkpoint inhibitor. From germline, CDR1 is SGHAT and CDR2 FQNNGV. CDR3 size: 14 residues. J lost 3 bases, V lost 3 bases, and 3 bases had no gene match. Profiling relied on immunoSEQ multiplex PCR, and the TCRdb table lists in-frame clones only, not all of them. This table has more than 9,000 clones, over 70% appearing once. The V call is TRBV11-2, the J call TRBJ2-7; 9 nucleotides match TRBD1. The sequenced sample was blood, obtained from a patient treated with checkpoint blockade. The origin of this receptor is a human donor with melanoma. The CDR3 sequence is CASSLGQGLYEQYF. The CDR3 region has the DNA TGTGCCAGCAGCTTGGGACAGGGTCTCTACGAGCAGTACTTC.